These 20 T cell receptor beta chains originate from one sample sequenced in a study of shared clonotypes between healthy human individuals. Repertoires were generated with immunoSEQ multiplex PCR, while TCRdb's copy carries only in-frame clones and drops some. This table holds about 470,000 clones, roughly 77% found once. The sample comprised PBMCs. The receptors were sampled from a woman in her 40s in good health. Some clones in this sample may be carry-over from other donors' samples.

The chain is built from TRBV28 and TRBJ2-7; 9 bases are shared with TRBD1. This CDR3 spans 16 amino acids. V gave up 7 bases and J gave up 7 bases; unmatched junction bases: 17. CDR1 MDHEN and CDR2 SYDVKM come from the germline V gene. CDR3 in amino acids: CASTYSPGQGPWEQYF. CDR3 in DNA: TGTGCCAGCACCTACTCTCCGGGACAGGGTCCTTGGGAGCAGTACTTC.

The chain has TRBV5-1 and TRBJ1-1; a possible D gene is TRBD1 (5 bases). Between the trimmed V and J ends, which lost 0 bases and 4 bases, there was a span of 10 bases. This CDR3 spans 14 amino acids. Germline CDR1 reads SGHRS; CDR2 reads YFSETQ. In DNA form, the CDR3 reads TGCGCCAGCAGCTTGGCCCCGGGGGGCACTGAAGCTTTCTTT. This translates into CASSLAPGGTEAFF.

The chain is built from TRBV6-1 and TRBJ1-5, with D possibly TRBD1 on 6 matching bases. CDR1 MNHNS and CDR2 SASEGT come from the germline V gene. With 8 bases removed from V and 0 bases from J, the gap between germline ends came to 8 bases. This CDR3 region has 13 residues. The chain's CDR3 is CASGQFSNQPQHF. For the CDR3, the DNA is TGTGCCAGCGGACAGTTTAGCAATCAGCCCCAGCATTTT.

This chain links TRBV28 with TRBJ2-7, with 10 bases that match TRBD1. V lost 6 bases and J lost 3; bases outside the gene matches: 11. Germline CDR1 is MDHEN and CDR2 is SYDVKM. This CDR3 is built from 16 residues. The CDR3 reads CASRPPGGQGNYEQYF. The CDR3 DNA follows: TGTGCCAGCAGACCCCCGGGGGGACAGGGGAACTACGAGCAGTACTTC. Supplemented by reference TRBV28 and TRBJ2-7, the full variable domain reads DVKVTQSSRYLVKRTGEKVFLECVQDMDHENMFWYRQDPGLGLRLIYFSYDVKMKEKGDIPEGYSVSREKKERFSLILESASTNQTSMYLCASRPPGGQGNYEQYFGPGTRLTVT.

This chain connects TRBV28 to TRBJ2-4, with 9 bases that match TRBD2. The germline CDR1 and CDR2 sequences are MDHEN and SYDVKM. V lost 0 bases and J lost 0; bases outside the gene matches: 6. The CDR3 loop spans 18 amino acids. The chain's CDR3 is CASSLWAGGKLAKNIQYF. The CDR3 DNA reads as TGTGCCAGCAGTTTATGGGCGGGAGGGAAACTAGCCAAAAACATTCAGTACTTC. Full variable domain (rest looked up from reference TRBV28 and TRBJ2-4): DVKVTQSSRYLVKRTGEKVFLECVQDMDHENMFWYRQDPGLGLRLIYFSYDVKMKEKGDIPEGYSVSREKKERFSLILESASTNQTSMYLCASSLWAGGKLAKNIQYFGAGTRLSVL.

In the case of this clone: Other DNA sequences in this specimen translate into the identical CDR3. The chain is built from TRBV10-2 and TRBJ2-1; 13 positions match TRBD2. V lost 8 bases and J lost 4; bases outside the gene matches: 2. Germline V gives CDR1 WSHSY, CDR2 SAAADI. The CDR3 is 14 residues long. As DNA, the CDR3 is TGCGCCAGCCGACTAGCGGGGGGTTACAATGAGCAGTTCTTC. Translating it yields CASRLAGGYNEQFF.

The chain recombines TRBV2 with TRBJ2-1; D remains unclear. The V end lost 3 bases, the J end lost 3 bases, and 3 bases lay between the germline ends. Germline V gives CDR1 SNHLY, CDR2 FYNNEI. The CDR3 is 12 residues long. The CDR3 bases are TGTGCCAGCAGTGACTTCTACAATGAGCAGTTCTTC. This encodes CASSDFYNEQFF.

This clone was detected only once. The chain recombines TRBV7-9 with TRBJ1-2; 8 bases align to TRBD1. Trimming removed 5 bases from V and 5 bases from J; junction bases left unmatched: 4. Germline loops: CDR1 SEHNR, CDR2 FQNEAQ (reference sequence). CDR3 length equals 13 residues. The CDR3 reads CASSPRTGYGYTF. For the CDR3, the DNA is TGTGCCAGCAGCCCCAGGACAGGGTATGGCTACACCTTC.

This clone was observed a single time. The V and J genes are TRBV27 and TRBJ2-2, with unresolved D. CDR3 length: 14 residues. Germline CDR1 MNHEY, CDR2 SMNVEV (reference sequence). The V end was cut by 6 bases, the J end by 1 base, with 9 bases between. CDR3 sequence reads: CASRDRRNTGELFF. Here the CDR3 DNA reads TGTGCCAGCAGGGACCGACGGAACACCGGGGAGCTGTTTTTT.

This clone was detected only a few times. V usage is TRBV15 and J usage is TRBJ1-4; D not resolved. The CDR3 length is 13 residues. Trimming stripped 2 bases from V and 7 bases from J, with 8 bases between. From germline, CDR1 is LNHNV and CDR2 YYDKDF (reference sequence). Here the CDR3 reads CATSRRYSEKLFF. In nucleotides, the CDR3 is TGTGCCACCAGCAGAAGGTATAGTGAAAAACTGTTTTTT.

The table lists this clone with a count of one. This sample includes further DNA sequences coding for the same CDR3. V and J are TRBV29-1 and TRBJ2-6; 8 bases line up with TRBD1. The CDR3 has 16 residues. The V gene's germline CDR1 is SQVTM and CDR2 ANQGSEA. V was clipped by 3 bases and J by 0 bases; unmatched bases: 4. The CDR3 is CSVEGTGSSGANVLTF. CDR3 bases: TGCAGCGTTGAGGGGACAGGTAGCTCTGGGGCCAACGTCCTGACTTTC.

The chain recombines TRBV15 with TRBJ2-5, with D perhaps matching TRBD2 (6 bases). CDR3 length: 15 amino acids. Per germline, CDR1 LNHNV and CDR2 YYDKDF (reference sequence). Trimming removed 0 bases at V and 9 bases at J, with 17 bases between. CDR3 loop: CATSRDREVEEPQYF. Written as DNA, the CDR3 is TGTGCCACCAGCAGAGATAGGGAGGTTGAGGAGCCCCAGTACTTC.

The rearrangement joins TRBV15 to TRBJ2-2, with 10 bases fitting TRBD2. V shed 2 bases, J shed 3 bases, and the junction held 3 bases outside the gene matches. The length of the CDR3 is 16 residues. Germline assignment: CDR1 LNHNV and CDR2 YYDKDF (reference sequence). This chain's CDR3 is CATSRSLAGYTGELFF. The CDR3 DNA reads TGTGCCACCAGCAGATCACTAGCGGGATACACCGGGGAGCTGTTTTTT.

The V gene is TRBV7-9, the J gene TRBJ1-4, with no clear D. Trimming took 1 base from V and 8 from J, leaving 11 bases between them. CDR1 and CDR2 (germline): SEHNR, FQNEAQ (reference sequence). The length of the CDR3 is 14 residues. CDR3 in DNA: TGTGCCAGCAGCTTAGGGTTGGGAGACGAAAAACTGTTTTTT. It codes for CASSLGLGDEKLFF.

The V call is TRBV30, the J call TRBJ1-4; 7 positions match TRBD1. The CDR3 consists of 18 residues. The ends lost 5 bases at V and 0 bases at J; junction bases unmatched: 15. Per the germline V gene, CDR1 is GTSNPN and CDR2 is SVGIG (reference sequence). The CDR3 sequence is CAWAESRQGHATNEKLFF. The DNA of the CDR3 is TGTGCCTGGGCCGAATCCAGACAGGGTCATGCAACTAATGAAAAACTGTTTTTT.

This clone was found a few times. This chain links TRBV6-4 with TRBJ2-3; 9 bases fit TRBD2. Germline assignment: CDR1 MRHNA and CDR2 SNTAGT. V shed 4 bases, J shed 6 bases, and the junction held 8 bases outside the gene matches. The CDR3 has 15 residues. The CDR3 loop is CASSVLAGARDTQYF. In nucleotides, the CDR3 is TGTGCCAGCAGTGTCTTAGCGGGAGCTCGGGATACGCAGTATTTT.

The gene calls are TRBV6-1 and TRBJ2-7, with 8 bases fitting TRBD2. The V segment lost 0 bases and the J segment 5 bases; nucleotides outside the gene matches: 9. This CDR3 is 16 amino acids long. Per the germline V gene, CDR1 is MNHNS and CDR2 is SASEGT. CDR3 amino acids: CASSEAVAGGANEQYF. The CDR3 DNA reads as TGTGCCAGCAGTGAAGCTGTGGCGGGAGGAGCTAACGAGCAGTACTTC.

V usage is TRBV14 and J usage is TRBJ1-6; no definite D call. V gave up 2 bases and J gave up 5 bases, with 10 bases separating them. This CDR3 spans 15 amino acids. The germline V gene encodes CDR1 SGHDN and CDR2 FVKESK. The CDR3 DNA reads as TGTGCCAGCAGCCAATGGGGAGGGAATAATTCACCCCTCCACTTT. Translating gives CASSQWGGNNSPLHF.

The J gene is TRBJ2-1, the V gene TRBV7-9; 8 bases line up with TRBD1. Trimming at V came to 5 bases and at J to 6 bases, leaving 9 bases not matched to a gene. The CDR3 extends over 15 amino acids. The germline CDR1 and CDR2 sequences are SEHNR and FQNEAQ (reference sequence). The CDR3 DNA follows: TGTGCCAGCAGCCCTCCCAGGGGGCTCGGCAATGAGCAGTTCTTC. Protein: CASSPPRGLGNEQFF.

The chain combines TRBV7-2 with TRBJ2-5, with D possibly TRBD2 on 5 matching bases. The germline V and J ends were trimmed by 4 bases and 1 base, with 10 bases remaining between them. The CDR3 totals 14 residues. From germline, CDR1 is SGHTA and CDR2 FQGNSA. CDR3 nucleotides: TGTGCCAGCAGCTACGGACTGGCCCAAGAGACCCAGTACTTC. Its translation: CASSYGLAQETQYF.